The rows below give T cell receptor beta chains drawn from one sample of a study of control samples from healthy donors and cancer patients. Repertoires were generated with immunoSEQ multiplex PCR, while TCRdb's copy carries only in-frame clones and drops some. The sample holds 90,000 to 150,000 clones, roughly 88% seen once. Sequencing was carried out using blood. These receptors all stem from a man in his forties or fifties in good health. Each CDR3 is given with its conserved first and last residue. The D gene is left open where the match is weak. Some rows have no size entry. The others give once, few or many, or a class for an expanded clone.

cdr3_nt: TGCGCCAGCACTCCGGGGGGCAATCAGCCCCAGCATTTT
cdr3_aa: CASTPGGNQPQHF
v_call: TRBV10-2
j_call: TRBJ1-5
clone_size: NA
d_call: NA

cdr3_nt: TGTGCCACCAGTGATCCAATAGCGGGGGTGGATGAGCAGTTCTTC
cdr3_aa: CATSDPIAGVDEQFF
v_call: TRBV24-1
j_call: TRBJ2-1
clone_size: once
d_call: TRBD2

cdr3_nt: TGTGCCACCAGCAAACTAGGCACCGGGGAGCTGTTTTTT
cdr3_aa: CATSKLGTGELFF
v_call: TRBV15
j_call: TRBJ2-2
clone_size: NA
d_call: NA

cdr3_nt: TGTGCCAGCAGCTCTACAGGGTTTCGGAATTCACCCCTCCACTTT
cdr3_aa: CASSSTGFRNSPLHF
v_call: TRBV9
j_call: TRBJ1-6
clone_size: NA
d_call: NA

cdr3_nt: TGTGCCAGCAGTTACGGACGGGACAGTTCGTGGGAGCAGTACTTC
cdr3_aa: CASSYGRDSSWEQYF
v_call: TRBV6-5
j_call: TRBJ2-7
clone_size: NA
d_call: TRBD1

cdr3_nt: TGCGCCAGCACTGCTACGGGAGGGGGCAAGAAAACTTTCTTT
cdr3_aa: CASTATGGGKKTFF
v_call: TRBV5-1
j_call: TRBJ1-1
clone_size: once
d_call: TRBD1

cdr3_nt: TGTGCCAGTAGAGAGGACGGGAAGAGCTCCTACAATGAGCAGTTCTTC
cdr3_aa: CASREDGKSSYNEQFF
v_call: TRBV19
j_call: TRBJ2-1
clone_size: NA
d_call: NA

cdr3_nt: TGCGCCAGCAGCCAAGGCACAGGGGGAGATGAGCAGTTCTTC
cdr3_aa: CASSQGTGGDEQFF
v_call: TRBV4-1
j_call: TRBJ2-1
clone_size: NA
d_call: TRBD1

cdr3_nt: TGTGCCAGCAGCGTAGCGGGGGGCGCGGAAGGCTACACCTTC
cdr3_aa: CASSVAGGAEGYTF
v_call: TRBV9
j_call: TRBJ1-2
clone_size: NA
d_call: NA

cdr3_nt: TGTGCCAGCAGCTTTAGGGGAGCGGGGGCCAACGTCCTGACTTTC
cdr3_aa: CASSFRGAGANVLTF
v_call: TRBV5-8
j_call: TRBJ2-6
clone_size: once
d_call: NA

cdr3_nt: TGTGCCAGCAGTGAAGTCGGGGCCTATGGCTACACCTTC
cdr3_aa: CASSEVGAYGYTF
v_call: TRBV6-1
j_call: TRBJ1-2
clone_size: NA
d_call: NA

cdr3_nt: TGTGCCAGCAGCCTGACAGGGGGGAACACTGAAGCTTTCTTT
cdr3_aa: CASSLTGGNTEAFF
v_call: TRBV3-1/TRBV3-2
j_call: TRBJ1-1
clone_size: NA
d_call: TRBD1

cdr3_nt: TGTGCCAGCAGCTTAGCGCGGGTAAATTTTCGGACAGATACGCAGTATTTT
cdr3_aa: CASSLARVNFRTDTQYF
v_call: TRBV7-8
j_call: TRBJ2-3
clone_size: NA
d_call: NA

cdr3_nt: TGCGCCAGCACCGGGACAGGGGCCTACGAGCAGTACTTC
cdr3_aa: CASTGTGAYEQYF
v_call: TRBV10-2
j_call: TRBJ2-7
clone_size: NA
d_call: TRBD1

cdr3_nt: TGCGCCAGCAGCCGAGGGGACCATCTCACCGGGGAGCTGTTTTTT
cdr3_aa: CASSRGDHLTGELFF
v_call: TRBV4-1
j_call: TRBJ2-2
clone_size: NA
d_call: NA

cdr3_nt: TGTGCCAGCACCAACTCCCGTCTGGGCCAAGAGACCCAGTACTTC
cdr3_aa: CASTNSRLGQETQYF
v_call: TRBV6-5
j_call: TRBJ2-5
clone_size: NA
d_call: NA

cdr3_nt: TGTGCCAGCAGAACAGGACGGTCTTGGGACTTC
cdr3_aa: CASRTGRSWDF
v_call: TRBV12-3/TRBV12-4
j_call: TRBJ2-5
clone_size: NA
d_call: NA

cdr3_nt: TGTGCCAGCAGTCCCCTGGGGAGGAGAGAACCCCAGCATTTT
cdr3_aa: CASSPLGRREPQHF
v_call: TRBV27
j_call: TRBJ1-5
clone_size: NA
d_call: NA

cdr3_nt: TGTGCCAGCAGTTTCTATCAAAACATTCAGTACTTC
cdr3_aa: CASSFYQNIQYF
v_call: TRBV2
j_call: TRBJ2-4
clone_size: NA
d_call: NA

cdr3_nt: TGTGCCAGCAGCCAAGATCGGAAACTGTTTTTT
cdr3_aa: CASSQDRKLFF
v_call: TRBV14
j_call: TRBJ1-4
clone_size: many
d_call: NA

cdr3_nt: TGTGCCAGCAGCTTAGGGAGACGAGGTGGTGAAAAACTGTTTTTT
cdr3_aa: CASSLGRRGGEKLFF
v_call: TRBV11-1
j_call: TRBJ1-4
clone_size: NA
d_call: NA

cdr3_nt: TGTGCCAGCAGCGTAGATTGGGACGGGGGAACCTACGAGCAGTACTTC
cdr3_aa: CASSVDWDGGTYEQYF
v_call: TRBV9
j_call: TRBJ2-7
clone_size: NA
d_call: NA

cdr3_nt: TGTGCCAGCAGTTACCGACCTGGCTACGAGCAGTACTTC
cdr3_aa: CASSYRPGYEQYF
v_call: TRBV6-6
j_call: TRBJ2-7
clone_size: NA
d_call: NA

cdr3_nt: TGTGCCAGCAGTTACTCGAGGGGGACTGGGGCCAACGTCCTGACTTTC
cdr3_aa: CASSYSRGTGANVLTF
v_call: TRBV6-6
j_call: TRBJ2-6
clone_size: NA
d_call: NA

cdr3_nt: TGTGCCAGCAGCTTGGGGAGGGGGGATGGCTACACCTTC
cdr3_aa: CASSLGRGDGYTF
v_call: TRBV7-9
j_call: TRBJ1-2
clone_size: NA
d_call: NA

cdr3_nt: TGTGCCAGCAAGCAGGGGGCCAGTCCTAACTATGGCTACACCTTC
cdr3_aa: CASKQGASPNYGYTF
v_call: TRBV19
j_call: TRBJ1-2
clone_size: NA
d_call: TRBD1

cdr3_nt: TGCGCCAGCAGCTTGGACCAGGGTGGCAGCTACGAGCAGTACTTC
cdr3_aa: CASSLDQGGSYEQYF
v_call: TRBV5-1
j_call: TRBJ2-7
clone_size: NA
d_call: NA

cdr3_nt: TGTGCCATCAGTGCAGGACAGGGGCTCTCTTATAGCAATCAGCCCCAGCATTTT
cdr3_aa: CAISAGQGLSYSNQPQHF
v_call: TRBV10-3
j_call: TRBJ1-5
clone_size: NA
d_call: TRBD1

cdr3_nt: TGTGCCAGCAGCCCGGGACTAGCGGGGGGCCGGTCCTACAATGAGCAGTTCTTC
cdr3_aa: CASSPGLAGGRSYNEQFF
v_call: TRBV7-9
j_call: TRBJ2-1
clone_size: NA
d_call: TRBD2

cdr3_nt: TGTGCCAGCAGCGTAGGGGGACAGGGTAGCGAGCAGTACTTC
cdr3_aa: CASSVGGQGSEQYF
v_call: TRBV9
j_call: TRBJ2-7
clone_size: NA
d_call: TRBD1

cdr3_nt: TGTGCCAGCAGCCCGGGGGTACAAAATGAAAAACTGTTTTTT
cdr3_aa: CASSPGVQNEKLFF
v_call: TRBV7-2
j_call: TRBJ1-4
clone_size: NA
d_call: NA

cdr3_nt: TGCGCCAGCAGGCTCTGGACACACAACAATGAGCAGTTCTTC
cdr3_aa: CASRLWTHNNEQFF
v_call: TRBV5-1
j_call: TRBJ2-1
clone_size: NA
d_call: NA

cdr3_nt: TGTGCCACCAGTGATTTTCCGCGGAACTACAATGAGCAGTTCTTC
cdr3_aa: CATSDFPRNYNEQFF
v_call: TRBV24-1
j_call: TRBJ2-1
clone_size: NA
d_call: NA

cdr3_nt: TGTGCCAGCAGCCTTGGGACAGGGGTTGGCTACACCTTC
cdr3_aa: CASSLGTGVGYTF
v_call: TRBV14
j_call: TRBJ1-2
clone_size: NA
d_call: TRBD1

cdr3_nt: TGTGCCAGCAGCAAAACGGGGACAGCGGATGGCTACACCTTC
cdr3_aa: CASSKTGTADGYTF
v_call: TRBV21-1
j_call: TRBJ1-2
clone_size: NA
d_call: NA

cdr3_nt: TGCGCCAGCAGCCAAGGGTCGGATCCCCATGAGCAGTTCTTC
cdr3_aa: CASSQGSDPHEQFF
v_call: TRBV4-3
j_call: TRBJ2-1
clone_size: NA
d_call: NA

cdr3_nt: TGTGCCAGCTCACGAAACATTAGCAATCAGCCCCAGCATTTT
cdr3_aa: CASSRNISNQPQHF
v_call: TRBV18
j_call: TRBJ1-5
clone_size: NA
d_call: NA

cdr3_nt: TGTGCCAGCAGTGTTAGAAGTTCGGCAGGGGCCGGGGCCAACGTCCTGACTTTC
cdr3_aa: CASSVRSSAGAGANVLTF
v_call: TRBV2
j_call: TRBJ2-6
clone_size: NA
d_call: NA

cdr3_nt: TGTGCCAGCAGCTTAGAGGTGTCGAACTCTGGAAACACCATATATTTT
cdr3_aa: CASSLEVSNSGNTIYF
v_call: TRBV7-6
j_call: TRBJ1-3
clone_size: once
d_call: NA

cdr3_nt: TGTGCCAGCGGTCCTAGCGGGGGTTCCGGGGAGCTGTTTTTT
cdr3_aa: CASGPSGGSGELFF
v_call: TRBV7-9
j_call: TRBJ2-2
clone_size: NA
d_call: TRBD2

cdr3_nt: TGTGCCAACCTAGTTTTTGTGGGACAGACGAACACCGGGGAGCTGTTTTTT
cdr3_aa: CANLVFVGQTNTGELFF
v_call: TRBV21-1
j_call: TRBJ2-2
clone_size: NA
d_call: NA

cdr3_nt: TGTGCCAGCAGTTCACGACAGGGGTCCGCTAATGAAAAACTGTTTTTT
cdr3_aa: CASSSRQGSANEKLFF
v_call: TRBV27
j_call: TRBJ1-4
clone_size: NA
d_call: TRBD1

cdr3_nt: TGTGCCAGCAGCCAATCTCGGGGTGGCTACACCTTC
cdr3_aa: CASSQSRGGYTF
v_call: TRBV7-8
j_call: TRBJ1-2
clone_size: NA
d_call: NA

cdr3_nt: TGTGCCAGCAGCTTAGGGGACAGGAGACACCAAGAGACCCAGTACTTC
cdr3_aa: CASSLGDRRHQETQYF
v_call: TRBV11-3
j_call: TRBJ2-5
clone_size: NA
d_call: TRBD1

cdr3_nt: TGTGCCAGCAGTTACTCCGGGACAGTTGGCGTCAATTCACCCCTCCACTTT
cdr3_aa: CASSYSGTVGVNSPLHF
v_call: TRBV6-2/TRBV6-3
j_call: TRBJ1-6
clone_size: NA
d_call: TRBD1

cdr3_nt: TGTGCCATCAGTGAATACGACCGAGAGACCCAGTACTTC
cdr3_aa: CAISEYDRETQYF
v_call: TRBV10-3
j_call: TRBJ2-5
clone_size: NA
d_call: NA

cdr3_nt: TGTGCTAGTGGTTTGCACCTAAGGGTGAGGACTGAAGCTTTCTTT
cdr3_aa: CASGLHLRVRTEAFF
v_call: TRBV12-5
j_call: TRBJ1-1
clone_size: NA
d_call: NA